The sequence of this TCR beta chain was determined in a study of CD8+CD57+ T cells in acquired aplastic anemia. Comments on this clonotype: Its antigen is unidentified.

Patients selected for sequencing had displayed CD8+CD57+ cell expansion by flow cytometry. Study outcomes and limitations: Patients and controls shared some 29 CD8+ CDR3 sequences, which appeared highly expressed in patients and within their immunodominant clones.

V lost 4 bases to trimming and J lost 4 bases, with 8 bases between them. The CDR3 is 12 residues long. Per germline, CDR1 MGHRA and CDR2 YSYEKL. Template material for TCR beta VDJ and CDR3 profiling consisted of genomic DNA. TCRdb reprocessed the reads via MiXCR and lists one record per CDR3 protein. The repertoire holds 75,000 to 100,000 distinct CDR3 sequences, with roughly 70% as singletons. Sequencing was carried out using sorted CD4+, CD8+, or CD8+CD57+ T cells (not recorded which) from PBMCs. The chain carries TRBV4-1 and TRBJ2-7; D gene uncertain. This clonotype was sampled from a human donor with aplastic anemia. This chain's CDR3 is CASSRVGYEQYF. Written as DNA, the CDR3 is TGCGCCAGCAGCCGAGTGGGATACGAGCAGTACTTC.